This T cell receptor (beta chain) came from a study of blood T cell repertoires in COVID-19. Overall study context: Donors in Cohort 3 counted as recovered after two negative PCRs, clearance, or symptom resolution. Sources were T cells, B-cell-depleted T cells, or PBMCs; the material itself was cDNA or gDNA.

The germline CDR1 and CDR2 sequences are SEHNR and FQNEAQ (reference sequence). The CDR3 runs 17 residues. V lost 5 bases, J lost 4 bases, and 5 bases stayed unmatched. Original processing notes: Reference gene primer amplification yielded estimated nucleated cell counts. The protocol was immunoSEQ multiplex PCR, while the TCRdb copy is restricted to in-frame clones and leaves out a portion. V and J calls and clone size are those listed in that table; D and trimming were worked out from the DNA. Of over 130,000 clones in the sample, approximately 80% were seen once. J is TRBJ2-1 and V is TRBV7-9, with TRBD2 identical over 16 bases. This TCR came from a man aged 45-60 years in a cohort exposed to, infected with or recovered from COVID-19 (not recorded which). Sequencing input: PBMCs or T cells enriched from blood (not recorded which). Here the CDR3 DNA reads TGTGCCAGCAGCCGCGGGACTAGCGGGGGGGATTACAATGAGCAGTTCTTC. It translates to CASSRGTSGGDYNEQFF.